This T cell receptor (beta chain) was profiled in a study of spatial heterogeneity in lung cancer. Background on the study: Within raw reads, each unique TCR and UMI combination appeared on average more than ten times.

This clonotype showed up many times. The time point is: sample taken at primary tumor resection. The ends were cut back, 5 bases at V and 7 bases at J, with 5 bases in the middle. CDR3 size: 10 residues. Germline CDR1 SQVTM, CDR2 ANQGSEA. Every individual TCR cDNA molecule carried its own unique molecular identifier, which allowed correction of PCR and sequencing errors. TCRdb redid the calling of the 5' RACE reads with MiXCR, one entry per CDR3 protein. The sample consists of 39,000 or so distinct CDR3 sequences, approximately 3.1% of them appearing once. The sample consisted of normal lung tissue next to the tumor, taken at surgery. The chain carries TRBV29-1 and TRBJ2-2; D is uncertain. The sequence was obtained from a male donor with early-stage non-small cell lung cancer. The CDR3, as DNA: TGCAGCGTTTCTGACGGGGAGCTGTTTTTT. Encoded protein: CSVSDGELFF.